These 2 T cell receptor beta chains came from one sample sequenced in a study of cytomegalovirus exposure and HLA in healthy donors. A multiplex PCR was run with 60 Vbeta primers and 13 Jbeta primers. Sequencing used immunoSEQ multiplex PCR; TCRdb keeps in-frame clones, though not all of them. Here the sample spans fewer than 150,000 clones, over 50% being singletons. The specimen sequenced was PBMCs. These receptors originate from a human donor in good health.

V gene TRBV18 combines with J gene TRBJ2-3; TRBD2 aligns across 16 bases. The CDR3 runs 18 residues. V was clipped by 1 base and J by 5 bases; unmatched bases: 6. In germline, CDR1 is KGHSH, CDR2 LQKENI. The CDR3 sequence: CASSPRGTSGRAGDTQYF. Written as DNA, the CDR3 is TGTGCCAGCTCACCACGGGGGACTAGCGGGAGGGCCGGAGATACGCAGTATTTT.

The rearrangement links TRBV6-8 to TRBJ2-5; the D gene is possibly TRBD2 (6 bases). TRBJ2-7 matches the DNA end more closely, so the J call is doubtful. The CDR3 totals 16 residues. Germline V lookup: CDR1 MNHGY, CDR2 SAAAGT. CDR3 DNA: TGTGCCAGCAGTCTCCGGAGGGTAGCATCCGGCTACGAGCAGTACTTC. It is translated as CASSLRRVASGYEQYF.